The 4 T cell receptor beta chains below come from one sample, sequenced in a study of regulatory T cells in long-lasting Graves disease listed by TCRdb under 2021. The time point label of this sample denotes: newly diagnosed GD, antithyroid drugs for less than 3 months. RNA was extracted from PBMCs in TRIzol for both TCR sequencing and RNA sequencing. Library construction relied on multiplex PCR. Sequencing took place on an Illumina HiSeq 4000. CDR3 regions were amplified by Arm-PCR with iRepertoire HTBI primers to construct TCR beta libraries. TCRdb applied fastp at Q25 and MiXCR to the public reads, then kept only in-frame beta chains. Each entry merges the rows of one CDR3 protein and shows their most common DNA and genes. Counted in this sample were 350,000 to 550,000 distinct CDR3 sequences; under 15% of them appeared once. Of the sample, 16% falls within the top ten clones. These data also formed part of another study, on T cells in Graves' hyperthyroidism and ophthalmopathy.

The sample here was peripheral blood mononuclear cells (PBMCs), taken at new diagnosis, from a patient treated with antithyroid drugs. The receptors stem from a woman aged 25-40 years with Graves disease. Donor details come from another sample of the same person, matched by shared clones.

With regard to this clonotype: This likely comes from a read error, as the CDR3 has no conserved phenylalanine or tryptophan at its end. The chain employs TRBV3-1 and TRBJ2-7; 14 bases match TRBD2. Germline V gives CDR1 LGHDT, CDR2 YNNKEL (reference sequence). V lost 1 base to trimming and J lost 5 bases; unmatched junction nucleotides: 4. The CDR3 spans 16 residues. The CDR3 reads CASSQVGGLAGDEQYL. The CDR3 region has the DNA TGTGCCAGCAGCCAAGTTGGGGGACTAGCGGGAGACGAGCAGTACCTC.

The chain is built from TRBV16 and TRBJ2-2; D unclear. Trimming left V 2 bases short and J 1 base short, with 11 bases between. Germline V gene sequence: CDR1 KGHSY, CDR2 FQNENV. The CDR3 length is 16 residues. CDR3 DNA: TGTGCCAGCAGCCAACTTTCGTCAGAGAACACCGGGGAGCTGTTTTTT. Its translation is CASSQLSSENTGELFF.

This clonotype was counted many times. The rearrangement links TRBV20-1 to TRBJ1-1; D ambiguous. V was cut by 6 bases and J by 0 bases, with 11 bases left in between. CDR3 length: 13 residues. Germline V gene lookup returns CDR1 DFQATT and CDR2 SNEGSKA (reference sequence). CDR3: CSADRRMNTEAFF. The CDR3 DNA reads TGCAGTGCCGACCGACGGATGAACACTGAAGCTTTCTTT.

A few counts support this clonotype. The CDR3 sequence: CAISALAGEFEQFF. CDR3 sequence (DNA): TGTGCCATCAGTGCTCTAGCGGGAGAGTTTGAGCAGTTCTTC. This chain joins TRBV10-3 and TRBJ2-1, with 10 bases identical to TRBD2. The CDR3 spans 14 residues. Germline V CDR1 and CDR2: ENHRY, SYGVKD. V shed 4 bases, J shed 9 bases, and the junction held 6 bases outside the gene matches.